The rows below give T cell receptor beta chains drawn from one sample of a study of beta chain features in type 1 diabetes. TCRdb keeps only in-frame clones here, not all; method: immunoSEQ multiplex PCR. The sample has roughly 400,000 clones; approximately 13% are singletons. The specimen was naive CD4+ T cells from blood. These receptors came from a man aged 25 to 40 in good health. The CDR3 runs from the conserved cysteine through the conserved F or W. The D gene is left open where the match is weak. The size field is filled for only some rows; it gives once, few, many or a size class.

D,J,V,size,DNA,CDR3
TRBD2,TRBJ2-7,TRBV4-1,few,TGCGCCAGCAGCCAAGCCGGACTAGCGGGGGACATCTCCTACGAGCAGTACTTC,CASSQAGLAGDISYEQYF
NA,TRBJ1-1,TRBV30,NA,TGTGCCTGGAGTGTACATCGAATGAACACTGAAGCTTTCTTT,CAWSVHRMNTEAFF
NA,TRBJ1-1,TRBV30,NA,TGTGCCTGGAGTGCCCTGGAGGGAGCTTTCTTT,CAWSALEGAFF
NA,TRBJ2-5,TRBV4-3,NA,TGCGCCAGCAGCCAGGAGCCGGCGGGGACGGCTAAAGGGGAGACCCAGTACTTC,CASSQEPAGTAKGETQYF
NA,TRBJ1-3,TRBV9,NA,TGTGCCAGCAGCGGGGGCGAGGCTGGAAACACCATATATTTT,CASSGGEAGNTIYF
NA,TRBJ2-5,TRBV4-3,few,TGCGCCAGCAGCCAAGATCGGAAGGTTCAAGAGACCCAGTACTTC,CASSQDRKVQETQYF
NA,TRBJ2-1,TRBV29-1,many,TGCAGCGTTGACTCCAGCGGTTTATACAATGAGCAGTTCTTC,CSVDSSGLYNEQFF
TRBD2,TRBJ2-3,TRBV7-6,few,TGTGCCAGCAGCCCAGGGACTAGCGGGGGCACAGATACGCAGTATTTT,CASSPGTSGGTDTQYF
NA,TRBJ2-4,TRBV15,NA,TGTGCCACCAGCATGGAGGTGGTTAGCCCTCTAGCCAAAAACATTCAGTACTTC,CATSMEVVSPLAKNIQYF
NA,TRBJ1-1,TRBV6-5,few,TGTGCCAGCAGTTACTCAACAGGGTTTCTAGCTTTCTTT,CASSYSTGFLAFF
NA,TRBJ1-5,TRBV6-5,NA,TGTGCCAGCAGTTACGACATGAATCAGCCCCAGCATTTT,CASSYDMNQPQHF